Detailed here is one T cell receptor beta chain. This sample is drawn from a study of blood T cell repertoires in COVID-19. The germline V gene encodes CDR1 SGHVS and CDR2 FQNEAQ. The CDR3 length is 19 residues. V trimming: 5 bases; J trimming: 1 base; junction bases outside the gene matches: 18. Data came from immunoSEQ multiplex PCR; TCRdb stores just in-frame clones and leaves some out. The table lists about 220,000 clones, 80% of them singletons. This clonotype originated in a human donor in a cohort sampled during active COVID-19. The J gene is TRBJ1-2, the V gene TRBV7-8; TRBD1 matches 8 bases. Material for sequencing was peripheral blood. The DNA for the CDR3 is TGTGCCAGCAGCCAGGTCCGTCTGGAGACAGGGGCTTTTAACTATGGCTACACCTTC. It translates to CASSQVRLETGAFNYGYTF.